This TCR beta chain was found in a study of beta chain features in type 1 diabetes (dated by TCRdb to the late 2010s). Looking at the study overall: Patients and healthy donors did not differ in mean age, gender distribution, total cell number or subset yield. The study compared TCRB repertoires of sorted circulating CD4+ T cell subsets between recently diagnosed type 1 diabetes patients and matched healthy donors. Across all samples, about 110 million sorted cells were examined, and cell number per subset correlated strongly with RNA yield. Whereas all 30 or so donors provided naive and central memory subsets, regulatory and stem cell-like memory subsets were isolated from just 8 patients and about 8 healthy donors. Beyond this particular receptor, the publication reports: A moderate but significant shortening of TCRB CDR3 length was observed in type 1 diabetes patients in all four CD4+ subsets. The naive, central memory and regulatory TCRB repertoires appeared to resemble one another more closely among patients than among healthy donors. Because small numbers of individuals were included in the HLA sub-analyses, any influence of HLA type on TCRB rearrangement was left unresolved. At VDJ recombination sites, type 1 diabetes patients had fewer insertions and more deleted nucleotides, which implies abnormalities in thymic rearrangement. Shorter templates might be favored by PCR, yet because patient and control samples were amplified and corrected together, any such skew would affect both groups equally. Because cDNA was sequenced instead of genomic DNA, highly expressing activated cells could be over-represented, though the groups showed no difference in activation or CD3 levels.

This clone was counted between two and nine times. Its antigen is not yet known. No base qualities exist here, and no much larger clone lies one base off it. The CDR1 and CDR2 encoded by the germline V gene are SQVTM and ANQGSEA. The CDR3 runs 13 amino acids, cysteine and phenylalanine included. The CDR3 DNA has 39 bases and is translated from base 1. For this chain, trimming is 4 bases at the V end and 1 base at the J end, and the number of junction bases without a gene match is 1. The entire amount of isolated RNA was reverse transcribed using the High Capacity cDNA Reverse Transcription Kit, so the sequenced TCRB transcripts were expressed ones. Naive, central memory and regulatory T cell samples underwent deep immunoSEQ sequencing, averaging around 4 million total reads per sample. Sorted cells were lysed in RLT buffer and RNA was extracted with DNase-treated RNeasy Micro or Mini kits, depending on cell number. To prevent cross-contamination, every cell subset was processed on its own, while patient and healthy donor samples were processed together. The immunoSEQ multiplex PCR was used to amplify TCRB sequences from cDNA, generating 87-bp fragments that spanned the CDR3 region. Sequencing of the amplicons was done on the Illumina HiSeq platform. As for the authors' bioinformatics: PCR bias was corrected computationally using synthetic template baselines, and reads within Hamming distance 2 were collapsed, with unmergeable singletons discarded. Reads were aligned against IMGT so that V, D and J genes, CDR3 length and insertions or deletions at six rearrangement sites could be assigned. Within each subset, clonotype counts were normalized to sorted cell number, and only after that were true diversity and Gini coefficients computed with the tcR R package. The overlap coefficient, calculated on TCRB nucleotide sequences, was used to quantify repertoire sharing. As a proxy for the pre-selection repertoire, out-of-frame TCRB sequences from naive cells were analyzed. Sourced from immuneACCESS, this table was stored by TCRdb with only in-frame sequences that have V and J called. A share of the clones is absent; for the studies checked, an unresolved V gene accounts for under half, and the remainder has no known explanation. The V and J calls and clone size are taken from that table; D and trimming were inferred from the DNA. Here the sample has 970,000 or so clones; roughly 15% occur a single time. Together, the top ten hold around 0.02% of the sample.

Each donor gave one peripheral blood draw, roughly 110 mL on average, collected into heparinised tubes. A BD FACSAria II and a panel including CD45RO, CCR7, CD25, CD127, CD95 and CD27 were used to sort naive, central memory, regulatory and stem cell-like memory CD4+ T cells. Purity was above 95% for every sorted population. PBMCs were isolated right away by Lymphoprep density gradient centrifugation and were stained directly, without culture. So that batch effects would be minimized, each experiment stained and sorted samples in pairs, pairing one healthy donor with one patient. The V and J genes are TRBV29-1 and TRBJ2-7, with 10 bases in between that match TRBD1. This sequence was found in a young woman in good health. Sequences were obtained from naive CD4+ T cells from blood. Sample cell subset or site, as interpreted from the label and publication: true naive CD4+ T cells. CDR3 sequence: CSVGGQGSYEQYF. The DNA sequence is TGCAGCGTTGGGGGACAGGGGTCCTACGAGCAGTACTTC.